A single TCR beta chain is shown here with its context. Its matching antigen is unknown. Germline lookup yields CDR1 MNHEY and CDR2 SVGAGI. Trimming left V 0 bases short and J 4 bases short, with 10 bases between. There are 15 residues in the CDR3. Time point here: pre-treatment baseline. The data stem from a study of blood T cell dynamics during melanoma immunotherapy. At the level of the study: Standard first-line treatment here was pembrolizumab or nivolumab plus ipilimumab in metastatic melanoma.

Here immunoSEQ multiplex PCR was the method, and the copy in TCRdb shows in-frame clones only, minus some. Found here are 4,900 or so clones, more than 75% of them singletons; the top ten hold around 35%. The study's findings and limits: Whether repertoire-driving clones were melanoma-specific could not be determined.

The source is a human donor with melanoma. This specimen consisted of blood, obtained from a patient treated with checkpoint blockade. The rearrangement joins TRBV6-5 to TRBJ1-5; D is perhaps TRBD1 (6 bases). The chain's CDR3 is CASSYSTDRNQPQHF. The CDR3 nucleotides read TGTGCCAGCAGTTACTCGACCGACAGGAATCAGCCCCAGCATTTT.